The 26 T cell receptor beta chains listed next were all sequenced from one sample in a study of T cell changes during pregnancy in multiple sclerosis. TCRdb keeps only in-frame clones here, not all; method: immunoSEQ multiplex PCR. The table includes approximately 34,000 clones, 90% detected once. Source: CD8+ T cells from peripheral blood mononuclear cells, taken in the first trimester of pregnancy. These receptors came from a female donor with multiple sclerosis, enrolled in a pregnancy study.

CDR3 DNA: TGTGCCAGCCAAACTAGTGCCGCAACTAATGAAAAACTGTTTTTT. Amino acid sequence: CASQTSAATNEKLFF. The J gene is TRBJ1-4, the V gene TRBV2; D gene ambiguous. CDR3 length: 15 residues. Between the trimmed V and J ends, which lost 8 bases and 0 bases, there was a span of 13 bases. Germline CDR1 reads SNHLY; CDR2 reads FYNNEI.

The genes are TRBV9 and TRBJ2-1, with D tentatively TRBD2 (7 bases). The CDR3 is made up of 15 amino acids. V dropped 7 bases and J dropped 6 bases, with 20 bases sitting between them. Germline CDR1 reads SGDLS; CDR2 reads YYNGEE. CDR3 sequence reads: CASGTPRGRGNEQFF. The CDR3, as DNA: TGTGCCAGCGGGACTCCAAGGGGGAGGGGCAATGAGCAGTTCTTC.

The J gene is TRBJ2-7, the V gene TRBV9; 10 bases match TRBD2. CDR1 SGDLS and CDR2 YYNGEE come from the germline V gene. The CDR3 has 15 residues. Losses at the gene ends were 6 bases for V and 2 bases for J; bases not matched to a gene: 8. CDR3 nucleotides: TGTGCCAGCACCCCAGCGGGAGGGGGACCCTACGAGCAGTACTTC. Amino acids: CASTPAGGGPYEQYF. Filled out from reference TRBV9 and TRBJ2-7, the complete variable domain reads DSGVTQTPKHLITATGQRVTLRCSPRSGDLSVYWYQQSLDQGLQFLIQYYNGEERAKGNILERFSAQQFPDLHSELNLSSLELGDSALYFCASTPAGGGPYEQYFGPGTRLTVT.

The chain has TRBV27 and TRBJ2-1; the D is unclear. The CDR3 has 14 amino acids. Germline CDR1 is MNHEY and CDR2 is SMNVEV (reference sequence). V lost 6 bases and J 0 bases, leaving 9 bases between the germline ends. The CDR3 DNA follows: TGTGCCAGCAGCCGTACTAACTCCTACAATGAGCAGTTCTTC. Its translation is CASSRTNSYNEQFF.

The CDR3 DNA reads as TGTGCCAGCGTCGAACTAGCGGGAGTAGAGCAGTTCTTC. Its protein is CASVELAGVEQFF. The chain combines TRBV5-8 with TRBJ2-1; TRBD2 matches at 11 bases. The CDR3 totals 13 residues. V shed 7 bases and J 10 bases; nucleotides not matched to a gene: 7. Per the germline V gene, CDR1 is SGHTS and CDR2 is YDEGEE.

V is TRBV10-1 and J is TRBJ2-7, with 7 nucleotides matching TRBD1. J lost 6 bases, V lost 4 bases, and 3 bases had no gene match. Germline assignment: CDR1 WNHNN and CDR2 SYGVQD (reference sequence). The CDR3 consists of 12 residues. CDR3 protein: CASSAQGSEQYF. DNA of the CDR3: TGCGCCAGCAGTGCACAGGGGAGCGAGCAGTACTTC.

This clone was seen once. The chain couples TRBV7-9 to TRBJ2-5, with TRBD1 matching over 8 bases. Germline CDR1 is SEHNR and CDR2 is FQNEAQ (reference sequence). The CDR3 is 15 amino acids. V lost 4 bases to trimming and J lost 4 bases; unmatched junction nucleotides: 8. The CDR3 here is CASSWTGTEGETQYF. The CDR3 nucleotides are TGTGCCAGCAGCTGGACAGGGACGGAGGGAGAGACCCAGTACTTC.

The V and J genes are TRBV27 and TRBJ2-7, with TRBD1 matching 11 bases. The ends lost 6 bases at V and 5 bases at J; junction bases unmatched: 9. The CDR3 totals 15 residues. The germline V gene encodes CDR1 MNHEY and CDR2 SMNVEV (reference sequence). CDR3 loop: CASRASGQGGNEQYF. CDR3 coding DNA: TGTGCCAGCAGGGCCTCGGGACAGGGGGGGAACGAGCAGTACTTC.

The chain has TRBV11-2 and TRBJ2-7, with 7 bases identical to TRBD1. Germline V gene data show CDR1 as SGHAT and CDR2 as FQNNGV. This CDR3 has 15 amino acids. The J segment lost 5 bases and the V segment lost 5 bases, leaving 12 bases of the junction unmatched. The CDR3 DNA is TGTGCCAGCAGCCCCAAGGACAGGAAGATCCACGAGCAGTACTTC. It translates to CASSPKDRKIHEQYF. Supplemented by reference TRBV11-2 and TRBJ2-7, the full variable domain reads EAGVAQSPRYKIIEKRQSVAFWCNPISGHATLYWYQQILGQGPKLLIQFQNNGVVDDSQLPKDRFSAERLKGVDSTLKIQPAKLEDSAVYLCASSPKDRKIHEQYFGPGTRLTVT.

In this sample, this clone turned up once. The rearrangement links TRBV10-3 to TRBJ1-2; no clear D gene. CDR1 ENHRY and CDR2 SYGVKD come from the germline V gene. The V gene lost 8 bases and the J gene lost 5 bases, with 15 bases spanning the gap. This CDR3 is 13 amino acids long. CDR3 DNA: TGTGCCATCGGTGGCAGTGGTGCTTATGGCTACACCTTC. It specifies CAIGGSGAYGYTF.

The rearrangement uses TRBV28 and TRBJ2-3, with 9 bases lining up with TRBD2. This CDR3 has 16 amino acids. CDR1 MDHEN and CDR2 SYDVKM come from the germline V gene. After removal of 6 bases from V and 0 bases from J, the junction contained 7 bases not matched to a gene. In nucleotides, the CDR3 is TGTGCCAGCAGCCCCGATAGCGGGAGAAGCACAGATACGCAGTATTTT. The encoded protein is CASSPDSGRSTDTQYF.

The chain joins TRBV28 to TRBJ2-1; the match to TRBD2 covers 9 bases. CDR1 is MDHEN and CDR2 is SYDVKM in the germline V gene. Unmatched junction bases numbered 5, after V lost 3 bases and J lost 8 bases. This CDR3 is built from 14 residues. CDR3 amino acids: CASSLAGGPDEQFF. The CDR3 DNA reads TGTGCCAGCAGTTTGGCGGGAGGGCCGGATGAGCAGTTCTTC.

Comments on this clone: Compared with germline, one end of the junction differs, possibly owing to a read error. This chain uses TRBV11-2 with TRBJ2-7; the D gene is possibly TRBD2 (6 bases). Germline-derived CDR1 and CDR2 are SGHAT and FQNNGV. CDR3 length equals 13 residues. CDR3 coding DNA: TGTGCCAGCAGCCCTCTGGGGGAGGACTCCTTGAACTTC. Translating it yields CASSPLGEDSLNF.

V usage is TRBV27 and J usage is TRBJ2-7; TRBD2 matches 8 bases. The CDR3 is 13 amino acids. CDR1 MNHEY and CDR2 SMNVEV come from the germline V gene (reference sequence). The trim removed 4 bases at V and 5 bases at J, leaving 4 bases unmatched. Here the CDR3 DNA reads TGTGCCAGCAGTTCCGGGAGGGCAAACGAGCAGTACTTC. Its translation is CASSSGRANEQYF.

V is TRBV7-2 and J is TRBJ2-1, with 7 nucleotides matching TRBD2. The CDR3 extends over 14 amino acids. Germline V gene sequence: CDR1 SGHTA, CDR2 FQGNSA. After removal of 2 bases from V and 8 bases from J, the junction contained 6 bases not matched to a gene. The DNA of the CDR3 is TGTGCCAGCAGCTTATCATTACTAGCGTATGAGCAGTTCTTC. Translation: CASSLSLLAYEQFF.

The genes are TRBV5-5 and TRBJ2-1, with 11 bases fitting TRBD2. The CDR3 is 17 amino acids. V was clipped by 0 bases and J by 7 bases; unmatched bases: 9. Germline loops: CDR1 SGHKS, CDR2 YYEKEE (reference sequence). In DNA form, the CDR3 reads TGTGCCAGCAGCTTGGTACTTCCGGCTAGCGGGAGGAATGAGCAGTTCTTC. Its translation: CASSLVLPASGRNEQFF.

This rearrangement joins TRBV19 to TRBJ1-2, with 9 positions matching TRBD1. J gave up 4 bases and V 5 bases, and 8 bases lay outside the gene matches. This CDR3 is built from 15 residues. CDR1 and CDR2 (germline): LNHDA, SQIVND (reference sequence). DNA of the CDR3: TGTGCCAGTAGTCCTTTGGGGACAGGGATCTATGGCTACACCTTC. Amino acid sequence: CASSPLGTGIYGYTF.

This clone has only one observation. V and J are TRBV29-1 and TRBJ1-2, with D maybe TRBD1 (6 bases). The CDR3 loop spans 13 amino acids. CDR1 is SQVTM and CDR2 is ANQGSEA in the germline V gene. Between the trimmed V and J ends, which lost 0 bases and 8 bases, there was a span of 13 bases. CDR3 DNA sequence: TGCAGCGTTGAAGACCAGGGGCGAGGGGGCTACACCTTC. It translates to CSVEDQGRGGYTF.

V is TRBV7-9 and J is TRBJ2-1; 7 bases fit TRBD2. CDR3 size: 14 residues. Germline V gene data show CDR1 as SEHNR and CDR2 as FQNEAQ (reference sequence). Unmatched junction bases numbered 5, after V lost 1 base and J lost 8 bases. The CDR3, as DNA: TGTGCCAGCAGCTTAGACCCGACTAGCTATGAGCAGTTCTTC. As protein: CASSLDPTSYEQFF.

The chain recombines TRBV28 with TRBJ1-1; 8 bases fit TRBD1. With 6 bases clipped from V and 5 bases from J, the junction kept 8 bases outside the gene matches. The CDR3 totals 14 residues. Germline V gene sequence: CDR1 MDHEN, CDR2 SYDVKM. CDR3 DNA: TGTGCCAGCAGCCGTGAGGACAGGGTAACTGAAGCTTTCTTT. Amino acid sequence: CASSREDRVTEAFF.

This chain uses TRBV6-1 with TRBJ2-7; 12 positions agree with TRBD2. This CDR3 spans 15 amino acids. V shed 2 bases, J shed 1 base, and the junction held 0 bases outside the gene matches. CDR1 and CDR2 from the germline V gene are MNHNS and SASEGT. CDR3 sequence reads: CASSELAGGSYEQYF. The CDR3 region has the DNA TGTGCCAGCAGTGAACTAGCGGGAGGGTCCTACGAGCAGTACTTC.

The V gene is TRBV28, the J gene TRBJ2-7, with TRBD2 matching 7 bases. Trimming cost V 5 bases and J 2 bases; bases outside gene matches: 9. The germline gives CDR1 MDHEN, CDR2 SYDVKM. CDR3 length: 15 residues. The CDR3 region is CASSPIAGSTYEQYF. DNA for the CDR3: TGTGCCAGCAGTCCAATAGCGGGCTCCACCTACGAGCAGTACTTC.

V usage is TRBV29-1 and J usage is TRBJ2-2; D may be TRBD1 (6 bases). Germline V CDR1 and CDR2: SQVTM, ANQGSEA. The CDR3 contains 13 residues. V lost 8 bases and J lost 0, with 10 bases in between. The CDR3 region has the DNA TGCAGCTTTCGGACAGCGAACACCGGGGAGCTGTTTTTT. Its translation: CSFRTANTGELFF.

The V and J genes are TRBV4-1 and TRBJ1-5; D gene unclear. Germline CDR1 is MGHRA and CDR2 is YSYEKL. Trimming stripped 4 bases from V and 5 bases from J, with 18 bases between. This CDR3 is 16 amino acids long. The CDR3 region is CASSLVWRRGDQPQHF. DNA for the CDR3: TGCGCCAGCAGCCTAGTGTGGCGGAGAGGCGATCAGCCCCAGCATTTT.

Details on this clone: Additional DNA sequences in this sample encode the identical CDR3. V is TRBV2 and J is TRBJ2-7, with 7 bases lining up with TRBD2. This CDR3 has 12 amino acids. The V gene's germline CDR1 is SNHLY and CDR2 FYNNEI. The junction had 5 bases not matched to a gene; V was cut back by 8 bases and J by 4 bases. CDR3 region: CASGGEGYEQYF. The CDR3 nucleotides are TGTGCCAGCGGTGGGGAGGGATACGAGCAGTACTTC.

V usage is TRBV30 and J usage is TRBJ1-4, with 9 bases fitting TRBD1. This CDR3 comprises 14 residues. The trim removed 4 bases at V and 6 bases at J, leaving 6 bases unmatched. Germline CDR1 GTSNPN, CDR2 SVGIG (reference sequence). The CDR3 loop reads CAWNRQGEHEKLFF. The CDR3 nucleotides are TGTGCCTGGAACCGACAGGGGGAACATGAAAAACTGTTTTTT.